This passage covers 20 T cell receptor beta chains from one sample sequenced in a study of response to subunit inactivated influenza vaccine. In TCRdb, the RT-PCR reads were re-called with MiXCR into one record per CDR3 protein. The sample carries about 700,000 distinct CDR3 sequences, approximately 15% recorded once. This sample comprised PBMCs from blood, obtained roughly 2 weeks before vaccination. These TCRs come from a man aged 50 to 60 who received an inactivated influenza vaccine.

CDR3 amino acids: CASSLDLAGFYEQYF. CDR3 DNA: TGTGCCAGCAGCTTGGATTTAGCGGGGTTCTACGAGCAGTACTTC. This chain joins TRBV5-5 and TRBJ2-7; 8 bases are shared with TRBD2. Trimming cost V 0 bases and J 3 bases; bases outside gene matches: 5. In germline, CDR1 is SGHKS, CDR2 YYEKEE (reference sequence). The CDR3 extends over 15 amino acids.

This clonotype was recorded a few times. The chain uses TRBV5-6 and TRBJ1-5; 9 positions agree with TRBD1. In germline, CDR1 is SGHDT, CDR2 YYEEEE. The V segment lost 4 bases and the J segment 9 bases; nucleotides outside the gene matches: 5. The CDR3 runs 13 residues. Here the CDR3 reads CASSNGQGRPQHF. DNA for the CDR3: TGTGCCAGCAGCAACGGACAGGGGCGGCCCCAGCATTTT.

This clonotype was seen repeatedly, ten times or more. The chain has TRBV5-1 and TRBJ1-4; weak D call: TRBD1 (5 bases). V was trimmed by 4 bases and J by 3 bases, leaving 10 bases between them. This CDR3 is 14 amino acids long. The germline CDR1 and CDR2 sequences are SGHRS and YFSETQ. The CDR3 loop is CASSPDRPNEKLFF. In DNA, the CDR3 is TGCGCCAGCAGCCCCGACAGACCTAATGAAAAACTGTTTTTT.

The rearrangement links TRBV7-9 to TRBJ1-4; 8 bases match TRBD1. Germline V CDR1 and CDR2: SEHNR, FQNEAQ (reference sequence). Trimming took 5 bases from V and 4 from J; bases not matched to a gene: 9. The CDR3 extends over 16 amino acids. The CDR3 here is CASSPPQGQGNEKLFF. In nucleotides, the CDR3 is TGTGCCAGCAGCCCCCCCCAAGGACAGGGTAATGAAAAACTGTTTTTT.

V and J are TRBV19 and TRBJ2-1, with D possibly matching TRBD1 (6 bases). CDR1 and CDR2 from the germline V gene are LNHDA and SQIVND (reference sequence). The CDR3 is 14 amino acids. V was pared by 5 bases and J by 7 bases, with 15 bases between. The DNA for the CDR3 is TGTGCCAGTAGTGCACAGACAGGTCTTAATGAGCAGTTCTTC. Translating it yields CASSAQTGLNEQFF.

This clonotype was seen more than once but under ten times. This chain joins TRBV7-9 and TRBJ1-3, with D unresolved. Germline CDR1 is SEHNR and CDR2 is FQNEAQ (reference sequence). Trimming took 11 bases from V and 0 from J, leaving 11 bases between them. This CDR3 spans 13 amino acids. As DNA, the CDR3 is TGTGCCTCCTTTCCTAGCTCTGGAAACACCATATATTTT. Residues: CASFPSSGNTIYF.

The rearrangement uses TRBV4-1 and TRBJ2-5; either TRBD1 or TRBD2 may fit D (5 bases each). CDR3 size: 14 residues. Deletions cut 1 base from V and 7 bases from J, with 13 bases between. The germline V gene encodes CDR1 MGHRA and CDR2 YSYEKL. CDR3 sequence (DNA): TGCGCCAGCAGCCAAGGAGGGGTGGCGGGGACCCAGTACTTC. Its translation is CASSQGGVAGTQYF.

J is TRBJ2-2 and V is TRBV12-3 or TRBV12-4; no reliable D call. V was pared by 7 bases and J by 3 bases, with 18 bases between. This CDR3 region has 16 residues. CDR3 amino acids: CASTNSRLGYTGELFF. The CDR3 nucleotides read TGTGCCAGCACCAATAGCCGCCTCGGCTACACCGGGGAGCTGTTTTTT.

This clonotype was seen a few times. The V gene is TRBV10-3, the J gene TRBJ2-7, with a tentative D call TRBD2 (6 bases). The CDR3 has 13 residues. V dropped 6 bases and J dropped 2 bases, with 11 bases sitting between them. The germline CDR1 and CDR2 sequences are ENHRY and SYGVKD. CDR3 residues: CAISQGGAYEQYF. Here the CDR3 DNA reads TGTGCCATCAGCCAGGGAGGCGCCTACGAGCAGTACTTC.

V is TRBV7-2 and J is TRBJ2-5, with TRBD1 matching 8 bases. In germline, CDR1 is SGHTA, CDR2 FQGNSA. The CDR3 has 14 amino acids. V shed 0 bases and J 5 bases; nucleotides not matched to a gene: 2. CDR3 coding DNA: TGTGCCAGCAGCTTAGCCAGGGGGCATGAGACCCAGTACTTC. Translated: CASSLARGHETQYF. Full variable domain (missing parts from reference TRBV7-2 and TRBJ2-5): GAGVSQSPSNKVTEKGKDVELRCDPISGHTALYWYRQSLGQGLEFLIYFQGNSAPDKSGLPSDRFSAERTGGSVSTLTIQRTQQEDSAVYLCASSLARGHETQYFGPGTRLLVL.

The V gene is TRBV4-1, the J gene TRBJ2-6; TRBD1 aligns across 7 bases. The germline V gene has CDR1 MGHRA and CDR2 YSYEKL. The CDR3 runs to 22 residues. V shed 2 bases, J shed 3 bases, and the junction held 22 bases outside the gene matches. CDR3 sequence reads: CASSQILLMIRDRVSGANVLTF. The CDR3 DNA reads TGCGCCAGCAGCCAAATTCTCCTTATGATCCGAGACAGGGTCAGTGGGGCCAACGTCCTGACTTTC.

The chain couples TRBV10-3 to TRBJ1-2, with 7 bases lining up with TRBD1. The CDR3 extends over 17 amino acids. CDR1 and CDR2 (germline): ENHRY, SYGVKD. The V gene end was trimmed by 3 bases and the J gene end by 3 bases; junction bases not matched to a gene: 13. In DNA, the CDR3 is TGTGCCATCAGTGACTCCCTACAGGGACAGAAGGACTATGGCTACACCTTC. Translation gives CAISDSLQGQKDYGYTF.

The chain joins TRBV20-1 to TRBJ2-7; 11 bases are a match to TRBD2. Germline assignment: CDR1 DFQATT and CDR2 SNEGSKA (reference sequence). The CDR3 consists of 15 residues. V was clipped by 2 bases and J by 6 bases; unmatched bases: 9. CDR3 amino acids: CSARTSGSLPPEQYF. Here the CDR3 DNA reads TGCAGTGCTAGAACTAGCGGGAGCCTCCCCCCCGAGCAGTACTTC.

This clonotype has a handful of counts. CDR3 region: CSAMTSGSGTQYF. The DNA of the CDR3 is TGCAGTGCCATGACTAGCGGGTCGGGGACCCAGTACTTC. V is TRBV20-1 and J is TRBJ2-5, with TRBD2 matching 10 bases. The CDR3 consists of 13 residues. Germline lookup yields CDR1 DFQATT and CDR2 SNEGSKA (reference sequence). Trimming removed 6 bases from V and 7 bases from J; junction bases left unmatched: 8.

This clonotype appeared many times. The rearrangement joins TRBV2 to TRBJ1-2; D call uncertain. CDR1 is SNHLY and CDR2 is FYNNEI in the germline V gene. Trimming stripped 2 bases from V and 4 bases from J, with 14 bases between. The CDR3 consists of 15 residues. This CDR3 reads CASSEMVNTLYGYTF. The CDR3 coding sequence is TGTGCCAGCAGTGAAATGGTGAATACCCTCTATGGCTACACCTTC.

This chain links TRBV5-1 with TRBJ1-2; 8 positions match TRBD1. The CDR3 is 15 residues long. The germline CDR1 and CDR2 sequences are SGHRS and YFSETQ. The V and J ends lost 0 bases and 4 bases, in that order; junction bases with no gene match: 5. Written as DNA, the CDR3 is TGCGCCAGCAGCTTGGGGCAGGGGGCTGTCTATGGCTACACCTTC. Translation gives CASSLGQGAVYGYTF.

The CDR3, as DNA: TGCGCCAGCAGCCCAGTTCTTGGGACAGGGGGCGAGCAGTACTTC. It encodes CASSPVLGTGGEQYF. This rearrangement joins TRBV5-1 to TRBJ2-7; 11 nucleotides match TRBD1. Trimming removed 4 bases from V and 6 bases from J; junction bases left unmatched: 9. Germline-derived CDR1 and CDR2 are SGHRS and YFSETQ. The CDR3 has 15 amino acids.

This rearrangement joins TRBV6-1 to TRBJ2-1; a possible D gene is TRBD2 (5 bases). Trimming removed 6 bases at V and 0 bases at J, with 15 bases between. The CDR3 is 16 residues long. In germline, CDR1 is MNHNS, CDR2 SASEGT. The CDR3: CASSRRSGSSYNEQFF. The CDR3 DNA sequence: TGTGCCAGCAGCCGCCGCAGCGGCAGCTCCTACAATGAGCAGTTCTTC.

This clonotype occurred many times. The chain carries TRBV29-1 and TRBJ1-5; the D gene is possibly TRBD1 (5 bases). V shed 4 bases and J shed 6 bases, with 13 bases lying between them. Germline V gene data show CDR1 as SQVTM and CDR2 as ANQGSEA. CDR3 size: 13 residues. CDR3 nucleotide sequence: TGCAGCGTTGGGCAGGGATCGGGTCAGCCCCAGCATTTT. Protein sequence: CSVGQGSGQPQHF.

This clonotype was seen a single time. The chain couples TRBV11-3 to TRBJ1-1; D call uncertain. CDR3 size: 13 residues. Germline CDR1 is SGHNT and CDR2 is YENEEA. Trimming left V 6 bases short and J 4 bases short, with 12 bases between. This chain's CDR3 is CASSTRFTTEAFF. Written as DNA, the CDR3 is TGTGCCAGCAGTACCCGCTTCACCACTGAAGCTTTCTTT.